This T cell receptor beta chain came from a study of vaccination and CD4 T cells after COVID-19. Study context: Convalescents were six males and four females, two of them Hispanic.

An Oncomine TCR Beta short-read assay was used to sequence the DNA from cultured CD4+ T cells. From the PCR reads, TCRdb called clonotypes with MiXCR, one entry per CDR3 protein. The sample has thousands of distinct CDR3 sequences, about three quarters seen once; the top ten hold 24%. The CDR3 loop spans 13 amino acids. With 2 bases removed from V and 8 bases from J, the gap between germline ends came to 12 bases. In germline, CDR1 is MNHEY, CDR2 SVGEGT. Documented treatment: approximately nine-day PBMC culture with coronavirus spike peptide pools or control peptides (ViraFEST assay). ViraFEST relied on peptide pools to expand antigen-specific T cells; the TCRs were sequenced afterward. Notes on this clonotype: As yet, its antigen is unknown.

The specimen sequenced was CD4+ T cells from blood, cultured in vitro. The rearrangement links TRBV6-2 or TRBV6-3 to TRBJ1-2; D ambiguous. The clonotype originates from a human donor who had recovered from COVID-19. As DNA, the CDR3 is TGTGCCAGCAGTTACCGGTTGACTCGGGGCTACACCTTC. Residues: CASSYRLTRGYTF.